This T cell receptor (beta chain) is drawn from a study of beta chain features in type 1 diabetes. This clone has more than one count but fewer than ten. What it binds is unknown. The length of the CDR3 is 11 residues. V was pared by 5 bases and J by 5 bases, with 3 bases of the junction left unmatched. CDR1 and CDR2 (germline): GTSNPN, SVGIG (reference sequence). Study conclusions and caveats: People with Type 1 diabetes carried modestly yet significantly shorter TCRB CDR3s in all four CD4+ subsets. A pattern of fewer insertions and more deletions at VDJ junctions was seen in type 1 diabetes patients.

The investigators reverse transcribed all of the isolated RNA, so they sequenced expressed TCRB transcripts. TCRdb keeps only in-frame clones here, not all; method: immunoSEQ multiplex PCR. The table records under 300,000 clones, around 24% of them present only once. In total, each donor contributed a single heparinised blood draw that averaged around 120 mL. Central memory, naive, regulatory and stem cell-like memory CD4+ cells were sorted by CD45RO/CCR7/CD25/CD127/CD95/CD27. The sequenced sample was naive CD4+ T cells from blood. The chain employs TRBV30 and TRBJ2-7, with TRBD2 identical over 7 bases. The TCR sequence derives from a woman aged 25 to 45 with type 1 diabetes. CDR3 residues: CAWGGSHEQYF. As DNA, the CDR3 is TGTGCCTGGGGCGGGAGCCACGAGCAGTACTTC.